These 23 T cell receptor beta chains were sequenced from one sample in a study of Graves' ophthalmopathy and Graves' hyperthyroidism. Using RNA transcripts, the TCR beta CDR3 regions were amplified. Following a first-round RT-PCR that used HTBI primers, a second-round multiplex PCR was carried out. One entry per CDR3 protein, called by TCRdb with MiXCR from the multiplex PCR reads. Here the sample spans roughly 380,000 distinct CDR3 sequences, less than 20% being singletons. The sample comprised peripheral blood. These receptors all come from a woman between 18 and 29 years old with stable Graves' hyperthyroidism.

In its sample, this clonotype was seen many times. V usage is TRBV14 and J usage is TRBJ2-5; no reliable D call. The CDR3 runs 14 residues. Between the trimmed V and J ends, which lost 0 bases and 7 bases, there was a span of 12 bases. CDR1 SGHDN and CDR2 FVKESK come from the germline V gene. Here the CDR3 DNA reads TGTGCCAGCAGCCAAGAAGGGCGCTGGGGGACCCAGTACTTC. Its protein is CASSQEGRWGTQYF.

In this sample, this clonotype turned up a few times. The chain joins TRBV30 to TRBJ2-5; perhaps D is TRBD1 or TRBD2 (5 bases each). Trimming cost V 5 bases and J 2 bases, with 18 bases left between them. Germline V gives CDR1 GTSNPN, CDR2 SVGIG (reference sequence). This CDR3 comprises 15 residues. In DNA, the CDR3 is TGTGCCTGGGGGGCGGCAGGGCGGGTGCAAGAGACCCAGTACTTC. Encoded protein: CAWGAAGRVQETQYF.

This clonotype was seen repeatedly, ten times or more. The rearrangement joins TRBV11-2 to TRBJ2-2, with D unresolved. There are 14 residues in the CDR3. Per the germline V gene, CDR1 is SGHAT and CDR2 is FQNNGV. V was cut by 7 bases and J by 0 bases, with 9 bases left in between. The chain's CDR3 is CASIGYANTGELFF. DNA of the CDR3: TGTGCCAGCATCGGCTACGCGAACACCGGGGAGCTGTTTTTT.

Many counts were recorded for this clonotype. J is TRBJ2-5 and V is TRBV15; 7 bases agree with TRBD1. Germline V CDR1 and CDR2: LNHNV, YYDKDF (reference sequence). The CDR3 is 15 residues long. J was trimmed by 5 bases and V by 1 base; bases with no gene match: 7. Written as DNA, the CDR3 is TGTGCCACCAGCAGAGGACAGGGAGTGTACGAGACCCAGTACTTC. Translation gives CATSRGQGVYETQYF.

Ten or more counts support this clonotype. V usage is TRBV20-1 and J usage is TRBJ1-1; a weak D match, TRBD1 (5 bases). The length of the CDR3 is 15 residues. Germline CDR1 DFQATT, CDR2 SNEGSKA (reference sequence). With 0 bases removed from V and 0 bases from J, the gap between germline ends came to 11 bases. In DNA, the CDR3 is TGCAGTGCTAGAGATCTCGGCAGGGTGAACACTGAAGCTTTCTTT. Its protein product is CSARDLGRVNTEAFF.

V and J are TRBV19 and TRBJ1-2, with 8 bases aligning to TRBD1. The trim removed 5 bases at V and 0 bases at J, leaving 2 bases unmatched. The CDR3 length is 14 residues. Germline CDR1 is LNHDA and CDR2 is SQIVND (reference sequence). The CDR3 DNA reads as TGTGCCAGTAGTGGACAGGGACCTAACTATGGCTACACCTTC. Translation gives CASSGQGPNYGYTF.

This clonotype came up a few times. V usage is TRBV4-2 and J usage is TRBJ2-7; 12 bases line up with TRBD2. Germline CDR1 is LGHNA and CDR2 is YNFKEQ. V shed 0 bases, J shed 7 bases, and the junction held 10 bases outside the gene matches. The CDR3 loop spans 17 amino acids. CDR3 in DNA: TGTGCCAGCAGCCAAGAGTTGGGTCTAGCGGGGGGGCATGAGCAGTACTTC. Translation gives CASSQELGLAGGHEQYF.

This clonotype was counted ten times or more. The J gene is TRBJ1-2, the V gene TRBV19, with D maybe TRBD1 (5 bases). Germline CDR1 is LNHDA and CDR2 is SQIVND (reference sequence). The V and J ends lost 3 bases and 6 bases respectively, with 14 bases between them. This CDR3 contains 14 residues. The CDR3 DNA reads TGTGCCAGTAGTATCGGGTTGGGAGGGGATGGCTACACCTTC. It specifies CASSIGLGGDGYTF. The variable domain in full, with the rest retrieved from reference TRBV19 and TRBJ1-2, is DGGITQSPKYLFRKEGQNVTLSCEQNLNHDAMYWYRQDPGQGLRLIYYSQIVNDFQKGDIAEGYSVSREKKESFPLTVTSAQKNPTAFYLCASSIGLGGDGYTFGSGTRLTVV.

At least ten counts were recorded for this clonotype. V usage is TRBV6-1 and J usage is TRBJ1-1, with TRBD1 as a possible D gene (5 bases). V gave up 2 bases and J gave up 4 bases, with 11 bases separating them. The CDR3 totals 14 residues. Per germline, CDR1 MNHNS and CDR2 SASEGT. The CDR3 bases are TGTGCCAGCAGTGAATGGAGGGGTTCCACTGAAGCTTTCTTT. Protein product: CASSEWRGSTEAFF.

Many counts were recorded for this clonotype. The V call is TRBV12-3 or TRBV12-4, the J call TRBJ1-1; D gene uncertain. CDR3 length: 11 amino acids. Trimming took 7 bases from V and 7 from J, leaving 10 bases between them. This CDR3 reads CASKITNEAFF. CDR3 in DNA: TGTGCCAGCAAAATAACAAATGAAGCTTTCTTT.

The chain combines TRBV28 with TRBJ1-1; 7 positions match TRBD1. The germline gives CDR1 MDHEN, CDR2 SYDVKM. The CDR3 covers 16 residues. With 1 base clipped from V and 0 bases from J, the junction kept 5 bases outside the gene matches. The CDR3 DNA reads TGTGCCAGCAGTTTATCCCCGGACAGGCTGAACACTGAAGCTTTCTTT. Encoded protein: CASSLSPDRLNTEAFF.

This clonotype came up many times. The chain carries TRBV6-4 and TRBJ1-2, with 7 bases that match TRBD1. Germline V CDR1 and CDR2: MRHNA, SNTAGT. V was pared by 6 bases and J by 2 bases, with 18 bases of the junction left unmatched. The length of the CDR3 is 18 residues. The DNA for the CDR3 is TGTGCCAGCAGGGACGGACAAGGGACAGCTCTCCCCAACTATGGCTACACCTTC. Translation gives CASRDGQGTALPNYGYTF.

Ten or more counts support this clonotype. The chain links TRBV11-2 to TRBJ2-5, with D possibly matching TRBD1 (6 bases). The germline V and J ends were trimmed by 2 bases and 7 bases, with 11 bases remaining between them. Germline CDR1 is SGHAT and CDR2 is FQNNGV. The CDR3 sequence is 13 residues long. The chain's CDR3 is CASSLLGAGTQYF. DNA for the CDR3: TGTGCCAGCAGCTTATTGGGGGCAGGGACCCAGTACTTC.

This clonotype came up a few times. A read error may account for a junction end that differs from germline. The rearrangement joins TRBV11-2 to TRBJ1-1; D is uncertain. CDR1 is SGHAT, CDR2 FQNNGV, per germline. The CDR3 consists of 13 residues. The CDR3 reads CASSPSLNPEAFF. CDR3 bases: TGTGCCAGCAGCCCGTCGTTGAACCCTGAAGCTTTCTTT.

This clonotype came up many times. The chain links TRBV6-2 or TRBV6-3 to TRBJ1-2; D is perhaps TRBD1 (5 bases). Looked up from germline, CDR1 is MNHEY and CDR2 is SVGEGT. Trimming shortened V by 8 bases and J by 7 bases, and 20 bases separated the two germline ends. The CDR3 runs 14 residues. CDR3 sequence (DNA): TGTGCCAGCGCCCGCTTCAGGGTGGATCTTGGCTACACCTTC. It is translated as CASARFRVDLGYTF.

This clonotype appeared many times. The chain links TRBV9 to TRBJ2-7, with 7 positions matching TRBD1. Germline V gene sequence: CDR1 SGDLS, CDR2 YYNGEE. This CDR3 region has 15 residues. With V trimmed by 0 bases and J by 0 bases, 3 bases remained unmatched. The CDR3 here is CASSVGAGGSYEQYF. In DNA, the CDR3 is TGTGCCAGCAGCGTAGGCGCAGGGGGCTCCTACGAGCAGTACTTC.

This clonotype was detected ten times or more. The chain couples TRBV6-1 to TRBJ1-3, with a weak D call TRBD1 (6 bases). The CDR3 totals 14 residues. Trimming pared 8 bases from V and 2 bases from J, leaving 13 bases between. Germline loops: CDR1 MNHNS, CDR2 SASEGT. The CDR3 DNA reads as TGTGCCAGCGTACGGGACAAGACTGGAAACACCATATATTTT. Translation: CASVRDKTGNTIYF.

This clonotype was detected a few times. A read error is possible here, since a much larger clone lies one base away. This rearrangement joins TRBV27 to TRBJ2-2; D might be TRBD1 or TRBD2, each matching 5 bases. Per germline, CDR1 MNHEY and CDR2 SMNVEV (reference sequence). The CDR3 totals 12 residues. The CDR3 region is CASSLWDGELCF. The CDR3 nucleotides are TGTGCCAGCAGTTTGTGGGACGGGGAGCTGTGTTTT.

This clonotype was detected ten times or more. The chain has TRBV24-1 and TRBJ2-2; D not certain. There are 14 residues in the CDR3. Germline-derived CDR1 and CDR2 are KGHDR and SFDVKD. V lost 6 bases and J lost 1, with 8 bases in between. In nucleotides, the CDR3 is TGTGCCACCAGTTCTTCGGAGAACACCGGGGAGCTGTTTTTT. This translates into CATSSSENTGELFF.

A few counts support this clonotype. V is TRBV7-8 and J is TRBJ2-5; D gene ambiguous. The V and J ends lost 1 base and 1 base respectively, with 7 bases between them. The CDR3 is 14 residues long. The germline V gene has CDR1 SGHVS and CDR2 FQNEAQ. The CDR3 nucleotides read TGTGCCAGCAGCTTAGAGGAATTCCAAGAGACCCAGTACTTC. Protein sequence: CASSLEEFQETQYF.

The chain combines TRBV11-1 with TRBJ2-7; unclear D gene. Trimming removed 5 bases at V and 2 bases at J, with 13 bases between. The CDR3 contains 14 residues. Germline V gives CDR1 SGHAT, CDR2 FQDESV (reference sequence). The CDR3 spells CASSEALRAYEQYF. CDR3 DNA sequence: TGTGCCAGCAGCGAAGCTCTAAGGGCCTACGAGCAGTACTTC.

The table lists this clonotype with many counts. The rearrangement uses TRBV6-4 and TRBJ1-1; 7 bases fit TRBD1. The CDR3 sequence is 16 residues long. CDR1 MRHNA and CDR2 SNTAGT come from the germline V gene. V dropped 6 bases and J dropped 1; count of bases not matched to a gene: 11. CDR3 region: CASRADRPIKNTEAFF. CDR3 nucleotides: TGTGCCAGCAGGGCGGACAGGCCCATTAAGAACACTGAAGCTTTCTTT.

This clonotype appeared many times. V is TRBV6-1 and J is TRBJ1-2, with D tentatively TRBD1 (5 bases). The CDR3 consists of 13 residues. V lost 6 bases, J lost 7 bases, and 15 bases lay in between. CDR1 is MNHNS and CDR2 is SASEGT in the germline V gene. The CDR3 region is CASSDFQGPGYTF. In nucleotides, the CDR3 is TGTGCCAGCAGCGATTTCCAGGGTCCTGGCTACACCTTC.